This entry lists 17 T cell receptor beta chains sequenced from one sample in a study of CD8 T cells in Susac syndrome (dated by TCRdb to between 2018 and 2021). Receptors were amplified or captured by the immunoSEQ multiplex PCR assay. RNA was extracted using the RNeasy kit, and roughly 0.5 to 1 ug of the RNA was reverse transcribed with random hexamers. The public reads were run again by TCRdb, first through fastp at Q25 and then through MiXCR, and only productive beta chains were kept. Entries that share a CDR3 protein sequence are merged under the most common genes and DNA. Across this sample there are around 23,000 distinct CDR3 sequences, with over 85% seen only once. Approximately 0.63% of the sample is held by the ten biggest clonotypes. The sequenced sample consisted of CD8+ T cells from PBMCs. The origin of the receptors is a human donor with Susac syndrome.

The rearrangement links TRBV7-3 to TRBJ2-4; 7 positions match TRBD1. The ends lost 3 bases at V and 5 bases at J; junction bases unmatched: 7. Per the germline V gene, CDR1 is SGHTA and CDR2 is FQGTGA. The CDR3 covers 15 residues. The CDR3 loop reads CASSLGVGQENIQYF. The CDR3 DNA is TGTGCCAGCAGCTTGGGGGTTGGACAGGAAAACATTCAGTACTTC.

This clonotype was seen only once. The rearrangement joins TRBV10-3 to TRBJ1-1, with D perhaps matching TRBD1 (6 bases). From germline, CDR1 is ENHRY and CDR2 SYGVKD. The germline V and J ends were trimmed by 3 bases and 5 bases, with 13 bases remaining between them. The CDR3 length is 14 residues. The CDR3 DNA sequence: TGTGCCATCAGTGATGGCAGGGGAGGAACTGAAGCTTTCTTT. Translated: CAISDGRGGTEAFF.

The chain employs TRBV28 and TRBJ2-7; TRBD1 is a possible D gene (6 bases). Germline CDR1 is MDHEN and CDR2 is SYDVKM. V lost 7 bases and J lost 2, with 9 bases in between. The CDR3 is 12 amino acids. Here the CDR3 DNA reads TGTGCCAGCACAGGGGATCCCTACGAGCAGTACTTC. Its protein is CASTGDPYEQYF.

The chain links TRBV19 to TRBJ2-2, with TRBD1 as a possible D gene (5 bases). The CDR3 runs 15 residues. Germline CDR1 reads LNHDA; CDR2 reads SQIVND (reference sequence). Trimming cost V 1 base and J 5 bases, with 11 bases left between them. CDR3 in amino acids: CASSIVQGGTGELFF. The CDR3 region has the DNA TGTGCCAGTAGTATAGTCCAGGGTGGAACCGGGGAGCTGTTTTTT.

This chain connects TRBV14 to TRBJ2-2, with 7 bases that match TRBD2. Germline V lookup: CDR1 SGHDN, CDR2 FVKESK. The CDR3 covers 14 residues. V shed 3 bases, J shed 4 bases, and the junction held 2 bases outside the gene matches. CDR3 protein: CASSQGGFTGELFF. The CDR3 DNA reads TGTGCCAGCAGCCAGGGGGGGTTCACCGGGGAGCTGTTTTTT.

This clonotype was detected only once. The chain links TRBV7-9 to TRBJ2-7, with D tentatively TRBD1 (5 bases). Germline values: CDR1 SEHNR, CDR2 FQNEAQ (reference sequence). V shed 3 bases and J shed 2 bases, with 14 bases lying between them. CDR3 length: 15 residues. CDR3: CASSFRVAGTYEQYF. CDR3 nucleotides: TGTGCCAGCAGCTTCCGGGTGGCAGGGACCTACGAGCAGTACTTC.

The rearrangement links TRBV19 to TRBJ2-2; possibly TRBD2 for D (5 bases). The CDR3 extends over 14 amino acids. Germline V gives CDR1 LNHDA, CDR2 SQIVND (reference sequence). The germline V and J ends were trimmed by 4 bases and 2 bases, with 8 bases remaining between them. For the CDR3, the DNA is TGTGCCAGTAGTACCGACTACAACACCGGGGAGCTGTTTTTT. Translated, it gives CASSTDYNTGELFF.

The V and J genes are TRBV27 and TRBJ2-1, with TRBD2 identical over 8 bases. The CDR3 is 16 residues long. J was trimmed by 5 bases and V by 6 bases; bases with no gene match: 12. Germline loops: CDR1 MNHEY, CDR2 SMNVEV (reference sequence). This CDR3 reads CASSYTGTGGDNEQFF. CDR3 coding DNA: TGTGCCAGCAGCTATACCGGGACGGGAGGGGACAATGAGCAGTTCTTC.

The chain links TRBV19 to TRBJ2-7; the match to TRBD1 covers 8 bases. The J segment lost 3 bases and the V segment lost 4 bases, leaving 17 bases of the junction unmatched. The CDR3 is made up of 18 amino acids. Germline-derived CDR1 and CDR2 are LNHDA and SQIVND (reference sequence). CDR3 in amino acids: CASSTQSGQGARRYEQYF. CDR3 nucleotide sequence: TGTGCCAGTAGTACCCAGTCGGGGCAGGGGGCCCGACGCTACGAGCAGTACTTC.

The CDR3 coding sequence is TGTGCCATCAGTCCCTCGGGAAGGTTCCAGGACGAGCAGTACTTC. The encoded protein is CAISPSGRFQDEQYF. The chain recombines TRBV10-3 with TRBJ2-7, with D possibly being TRBD2 (5 bases). Germline V gene lookup returns CDR1 ENHRY and CDR2 SYGVKD. CDR3 length: 15 amino acids. Trimming took off 5 bases at V and 5 bases at J, with 19 bases between the two ends.

This sequence joins TRBV28 and TRBJ2-1, with D possibly TRBD1 on 5 matching bases. Germline V lookup: CDR1 MDHEN, CDR2 SYDVKM. CDR3 size: 15 residues. V lost 5 bases and J lost 2, with 13 bases in between. CDR3 sequence reads: CASSPYRSAYNEQFF. CDR3 nucleotide sequence: TGTGCCAGCAGTCCCTACAGGTCCGCCTACAATGAGCAGTTCTTC. Full variable domain (missing parts from reference TRBV28 and TRBJ2-1): DVKVTQSSRYLVKRTGEKVFLECVQDMDHENMFWYRQDPGLGLRLIYFSYDVKMKEKGDIPEGYSVSREKKERFSLILESASTNQTSMYLCASSPYRSAYNEQFFGPGTRLTVL.

The chain recombines TRBV19 with TRBJ2-1; 11 bases match TRBD2. Trimming removed 5 bases from V and 2 bases from J; junction bases left unmatched: 5. CDR1 and CDR2 (germline): LNHDA, SQIVND (reference sequence). This CDR3 contains 16 residues. This CDR3 is CASSPEGLAAYNEQFF. CDR3 DNA: TGTGCCAGTAGTCCCGAGGGACTAGCGGCCTACAATGAGCAGTTCTTC. The full variable domain, with the rest looked up from reference TRBV19 and TRBJ2-1, is DGGITQSPKYLFRKEGQNVTLSCEQNLNHDAMYWYRQDPGQGLRLIYYSQIVNDFQKGDIAEGYSVSREKKESFPLTVTSAQKNPTAFYLCASSPEGLAAYNEQFFGPGTRLTVL.

V gene TRBV7-9 combines with J gene TRBJ1-4; D not certain. Trimming removed 5 bases at V and 8 bases at J, with 6 bases between. The CDR3 consists of 11 residues. Germline CDR1 SEHNR, CDR2 FQNEAQ (reference sequence). This CDR3 reads CASSPLEKLFF. As DNA, the CDR3 is TGTGCCAGCAGCCCCCTCGAAAAACTGTTTTTT.

The chain links TRBV2 to TRBJ2-7; 10 nucleotides match TRBD1. The CDR3 has 17 residues. The V and J ends lost 5 bases and 5 bases, in that order; junction bases with no gene match: 15. Germline V gene sequence: CDR1 SNHLY, CDR2 FYNNEI. CDR3 nucleotide sequence: TGTGCCAGCAGTCCCACTCCCCTTAGGGACAGGGGTGACGAGCAGTACTTC. Its translation: CASSPTPLRDRGDEQYF.

The chain couples TRBV30 to TRBJ2-3; 11 bases match TRBD2. V shed 4 bases, J shed 2 bases, and the junction held 8 bases outside the gene matches. This CDR3 comprises 16 residues. Per the germline V gene, CDR1 is GTSNPN and CDR2 is SVGIG (reference sequence). The CDR3 here is CAWNVLAGDPTDTQYF. The CDR3 region has the DNA TGTGCCTGGAATGTACTAGCGGGGGACCCCACAGATACGCAGTATTTT.

About this clonotype itself: The junction differs from germline at one of its ends, possibly a read error. The rearrangement joins TRBV3-1 to TRBJ2-1, with 7 bases identical to TRBD1. The CDR3 consists of 14 residues. Germline assignment: CDR1 LGHDT and CDR2 YNNKEL (reference sequence). CDR3 residues: CASSQVRGRGEQSF. CDR3 nucleotide sequence: TGTGCCAGCAGCCAAGTAAGGGGGCGCGGTGAGCAGTCCTTC.

J is TRBJ1-2 and V is TRBV2, with D perhaps TRBD1 (5 bases). The germline CDR1 and CDR2 sequences are SNHLY and FYNNEI. V dropped 3 bases and J dropped 4 bases, with 15 bases sitting between them. The CDR3 spans 15 residues. The CDR3, as DNA: TGTGCCAGCAGTGATCAGACAGACAAGCTCTATGGCTACACCTTC. This encodes CASSDQTDKLYGYTF. Variable domain in full (rest from reference TRBV2 and TRBJ1-2): EPEVTQTPSHQVTQMGQEVILRCVPISNHLYFYWYRQILGQKVEFLVSFYNNEISEKSEIFDDQFSVERPDGSNFTLKIRSTKLEDSAMYFCASSDQTDKLYGYTFGSGTRLTVV.